These 23 T cell receptor beta chains originate from one sample sequenced in a study of blood T cell repertoires in COVID-19. Sequencing used immunoSEQ multiplex PCR; TCRdb keeps in-frame clones, though not all of them. Of about 160,000 clones listed, more than 75% are singletons. The sample consisted of peripheral blood. The receptors here all came from a man aged 35-49 years with acute or convalescent COVID-19.

J is TRBJ2-3 and V is TRBV5-1; TRBD1 is a possible D gene (5 bases). Trimming removed 4 bases at V and 0 bases at J, with 12 bases between. The germline CDR1 and CDR2 sequences are SGHRS and YFSETQ. The CDR3 consists of 15 residues. The CDR3 DNA is TGCGCCAGCAGCCATGGGGCAGCGAGCACAGATACGCAGTATTTT. This encodes CASSHGAASTDTQYF.

The chain's CDR3 is CASSPGDRGNTEAFF. In DNA, the CDR3 is TGTGCCAGCAGCCCTGGGGACAGGGGAAACACTGAAGCTTTCTTT. The V gene is TRBV6-2 or TRBV6-3, the J gene TRBJ1-1, with 10 bases matching TRBD1. CDR1 and CDR2 from the germline V gene are MNHEY and SVGEGT. The CDR3 totals 15 residues. Trimming at V came to 6 bases and at J to 2 bases, leaving 6 bases not matched to a gene.

V is TRBV6-5 and J is TRBJ2-1; maybe TRBD1 (5 bases). Looked up from germline, CDR1 is MNHEY and CDR2 is SVGAGI. The CDR3 runs to 12 residues. Trimming left V 8 bases short and J 5 bases short, with 10 bases between. CDR3 residues: CASSSRDNEQFF. For the CDR3, the DNA is TGTGCCAGCTCTTCCAGGGACAATGAGCAGTTCTTC.

J is TRBJ1-5 and V is TRBV7-2; D possibly corresponds to TRBD1 (5 bases). The length of the CDR3 is 16 residues. V was trimmed by 1 base and J by 2 bases, leaving 12 bases between them. CDR1 and CDR2 (germline): SGHTA, FQGNSA. The DNA of the CDR3 is TGTGCCAGCAGCTTAGTTTCTGGGGCAGGCAATCAGCCCCAGCATTTT. Translation: CASSLVSGAGNQPQHF.

The chain employs TRBV20-1 and TRBJ1-1, with TRBD1 identical over 8 bases. CDR1 DFQATT and CDR2 SNEGSKA come from the germline V gene (reference sequence). This CDR3 is 15 amino acids long. V was pared by 3 bases and J by 0 bases, with 6 bases of the junction left unmatched. The CDR3 here is CSASNRGAMNTEAFF. CDR3 coding DNA: TGCAGTGCTAGTAACAGGGGGGCCATGAACACTGAAGCTTTCTTT.

The chain links TRBV2 to TRBJ1-2; TRBD1 matches 7 bases. Per germline, CDR1 SNHLY and CDR2 FYNNEI. Trimming took 4 bases from V and 8 from J; bases not matched to a gene: 13. CDR3 length: 15 amino acids. The CDR3 reads CASSVYRGPLTGYTF. In nucleotides, the CDR3 is TGTGCCAGCAGTGTGTACAGGGGACCGCTTACCGGCTACACCTTC.

Written as DNA, the CDR3 is TGTGCCAGCAGCCCGACCGGGAACAGCCCTGAAGCTTTCTTT. It is translated as CASSPTGNSPEAFF. The chain employs TRBV25-1 and TRBJ1-1; no clear D gene. Germline CDR1 is MGHDK and CDR2 is SYGVNS. V dropped 6 bases and J dropped 6 bases, with 17 bases sitting between them. The CDR3 totals 14 residues.

The chain joins TRBV19 to TRBJ2-7, with 7 positions matching TRBD1. V gave up 6 bases and J gave up 3 bases; unmatched junction bases: 11. The CDR3 sequence is 15 residues long. In germline, CDR1 is LNHDA, CDR2 SQIVND (reference sequence). The CDR3 here is CASSKGQVGLYEQYF. The CDR3 DNA sequence: TGTGCCAGTAGCAAAGGACAGGTGGGCCTCTACGAGCAGTACTTC.

The CDR3 DNA follows: TGTGCCAGCAGACGCAACCGGGACAGGGATTTGGGAGAGACCCAGTACTTC. Protein product: CASRRNRDRDLGETQYF. The chain carries TRBV7-9 and TRBJ2-5; 9 bases align to TRBD1. This CDR3 contains 17 residues. Trimming removed 6 bases from V and 4 bases from J; junction bases left unmatched: 15. The germline CDR1 and CDR2 sequences are SEHNR and FQNEAQ (reference sequence).

The V gene is TRBV4-1, the J gene TRBJ1-1; TRBD1 is a possible D gene (5 bases). CDR3 length equals 14 residues. Trimming removed 4 bases from V and 4 bases from J, with 13 bases in between. Germline CDR1 reads MGHRA; CDR2 reads YSYEKL. In DNA, the CDR3 is TGCGCCAGCAGCCCCATCCAGGGAGGCACTGAAGCTTTCTTT. This sequence encodes CASSPIQGGTEAFF.

The chain employs TRBV10-3 and TRBJ2-7; D unresolved. The length of the CDR3 is 13 residues. Trimming took off 0 bases at V and 7 bases at J, with 10 bases between the two ends. Germline V gene sequence: CDR1 ENHRY, CDR2 SYGVKD. The CDR3 spells CAISESRSDEQYF. The CDR3 DNA follows: TGTGCCATCAGTGAGTCGAGGTCAGATGAGCAGTACTTC.

The rearrangement uses TRBV30 and TRBJ1-3; no firm D call. The CDR3 length is 14 residues. V lost 7 bases and J 4 bases, leaving 17 bases between the germline ends. Germline V gene lookup returns CDR1 GTSNPN and CDR2 SVGIG (reference sequence). The CDR3 DNA sequence: TGTGCCTCGGCCCCCCTTAGGAGCGGAAACACCATATATTTT. This translates into CASAPLRSGNTIYF. Based on the CDR3 plus reference TRBV30 and TRBJ1-3, the full variable domain is SQTIHQWPATLVQPVGSPLSLECTVEGTSNPNLYWYRQAAGRGLQLLFYSVGIGQISSEVPQNLSASRPQDRQFILSSKKLLLSDSGFYLCASAPLRSGNTIYFGEGSWLTVV.

The CDR3 nucleotides are TGCAGCGTTGATCCCGGGACAGCCTATGGCTACACCTTC. This translates into CSVDPGTAYGYTF. This chain joins TRBV29-1 and TRBJ1-2; 7 nucleotides match TRBD1. Germline V gives CDR1 SQVTM, CDR2 ANQGSEA. V shed 3 bases, J shed 4 bases, and the junction held 5 bases outside the gene matches. There are 13 residues in the CDR3.

This chain joins TRBV19 and TRBJ2-5; 7 bases agree with TRBD1. With V trimmed by 3 bases and J by 1 base, 5 bases remained unmatched. The CDR3 spans 15 residues. Germline V gene sequence: CDR1 LNHDA, CDR2 SQIVND (reference sequence). DNA for the CDR3: TGTGCCAGTAGTATGGACAGGACCCCCCAAGAGACCCAGTACTTC. It yields the protein CASSMDRTPQETQYF.

V is TRBV30 and J is TRBJ1-1; possible D gene TRBD1, 5 bases. The germline V and J ends were trimmed by 4 bases and 0 bases, with 9 bases remaining between them. This CDR3 has 13 residues. CDR1 is GTSNPN, CDR2 SVGIG, per germline (reference sequence). CDR3 residues: CAWNQGLNTEAFF. CDR3 coding DNA: TGTGCCTGGAATCAGGGCCTGAACACTGAAGCTTTCTTT.

This clone was seen a single time. V usage is TRBV6-1 and J usage is TRBJ2-7; no firm D call. Germline CDR1 MNHNS, CDR2 SASEGT. Trimming removed 1 base at V and 6 bases at J, with 10 bases between. This CDR3 contains 13 residues. The CDR3, as DNA: TGTGCCAGCAGTGAAGTGATGGCACGCGAGCAGTACTTC. It yields the protein CASSEVMAREQYF.

This chain joins TRBV30 and TRBJ1-5; tentatively, D is TRBD1 (6 bases). Germline loops: CDR1 GTSNPN, CDR2 SVGIG (reference sequence). This CDR3 has 15 residues. Trimming took 3 bases from V and 1 from J, leaving 13 bases between them. This CDR3 is CAWSLQGSSNQPQHF. CDR3 coding DNA: TGTGCCTGGAGCCTACAGGGCTCCAGCAATCAGCCCCAGCATTTT.

The V and J genes are TRBV30 and TRBJ2-2; D may be TRBD2 (5 bases). Looked up from germline, CDR1 is GTSNPN and CDR2 is SVGIG (reference sequence). Deletions cut 4 bases from V and 0 bases from J, with 6 bases between. The CDR3 sequence is 13 residues long. For the CDR3, the DNA is TGTGCCTGGAAACTAGCGAACACCGGGGAGCTGTTTTTT. It codes for CAWKLANTGELFF.

CDR3 in amino acids: CASRKDGEGLSPLHF. For the CDR3, the DNA is TGCGCCAGCAGAAAGGACGGGGAAGGGTTATCACCCCTCCACTTT. The V gene is TRBV4-1, the J gene TRBJ1-6; D unresolved. The CDR3 has 15 residues. V lost 6 bases, J lost 10 bases, and 19 bases lay in between. Germline V gene data show CDR1 as MGHRA and CDR2 as YSYEKL.

The rearrangement uses TRBV4-1 and TRBJ2-1; D gene unclear. V was shortened by 4 bases and J by 4 bases, with 14 bases between the two germline ends. The CDR3 spans 15 residues. Germline CDR1 and CDR2: MGHRA and YSYEKL. DNA for the CDR3: TGCGCCAGCAGCCTTCGTAACGAGGCTTACAATGAGCAGTTCTTC. This gives the protein CASSLRNEAYNEQFF.

CDR3 residues: CAWGGTANQPQHF. CDR3 DNA: TGTGCCTGGGGAGGGACAGCAAATCAGCCCCAGCATTTT. The chain uses TRBV30 and TRBJ1-5; TRBD1 matches 7 bases. V gave up 5 bases and J gave up 4 bases; unmatched junction bases: 5. Germline loops: CDR1 GTSNPN, CDR2 SVGIG (reference sequence). The CDR3 totals 13 residues.

The rearrangement joins TRBV6-4 to TRBJ1-5; unclear D gene. V gave up 5 bases and J gave up 0 bases, with 11 bases separating them. From germline, CDR1 is MRHNA and CDR2 SNTAGT. The CDR3 has 15 residues. The CDR3 loop reads CASSRRVNSNQPQHF. CDR3 bases: TGTGCCAGCAGTCGCCGCGTGAATAGCAATCAGCCCCAGCATTTT.

The chain uses TRBV7-2 and TRBJ1-5; TRBD1 agrees at 8 bases. The CDR3 loop spans 15 amino acids. The V gene's germline CDR1 is SGHTA and CDR2 FQGNSA. V shed 1 base and J 2 bases; nucleotides not matched to a gene: 1. CDR3 protein: CASSLDRGGNQPQHF. CDR3 nucleotide sequence: TGTGCCAGCAGCTTAGACAGGGGGGGCAATCAGCCCCAGCATTTT.